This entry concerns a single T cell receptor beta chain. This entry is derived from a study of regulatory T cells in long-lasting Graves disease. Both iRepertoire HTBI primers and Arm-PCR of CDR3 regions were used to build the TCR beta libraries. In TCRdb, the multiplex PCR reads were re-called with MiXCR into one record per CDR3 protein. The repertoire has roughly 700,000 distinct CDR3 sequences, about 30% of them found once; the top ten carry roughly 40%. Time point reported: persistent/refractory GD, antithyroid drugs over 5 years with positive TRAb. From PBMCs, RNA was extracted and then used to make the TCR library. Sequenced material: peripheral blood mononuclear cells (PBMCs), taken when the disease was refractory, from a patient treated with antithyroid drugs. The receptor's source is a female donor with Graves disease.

The CDR3 reads CASSIDSGGMNTEAFF. CDR3 DNA: TGTGCCAGCAGCATTGACAGTGGGGGGATGAACACTGAAGCTTTCTTT. V usage is TRBV2 and J usage is TRBJ1-1; D might be TRBD1 (5 bases). CDR3 length equals 16 residues. The germline V gene has CDR1 SNHLY and CDR2 FYNNEI. V lost 6 bases to trimming and J lost 0 bases, with 17 bases between them. Based on the CDR3 plus reference TRBV2 and TRBJ1-1, the full variable domain is EPEVTQTPSHQVTQMGQEVILRCVPISNHLYFYWYRQILGQKVEFLVSFYNNEISEKSEIFDDQFSVERPDGSNFTLKIRSTKLEDSAMYFCASSIDSGGMNTEAFFGQGTRLTVV.